These 31 T cell receptor beta chains came from one sample sequenced in a study of cytomegalovirus exposure and HLA in healthy donors. It was with 60 Vbeta and 13 Jbeta primers that the PCR ran. This table comes from immunoSEQ multiplex PCR, and its TCRdb copy is limited to in-frame clones, with some not included. The profile shows 100,000 to 150,000 clones, 65% to 75% of them singletons. Source material: PBMCs. Every receptor here comes from a middle-aged man in good health and CMV-seropositive.

Concerning this clone itself: This specimen includes other DNA sequences encoding the same CDR3. J is TRBJ1-1 and V is TRBV29-1; D may be TRBD1 (6 bases). This CDR3 has 12 amino acids. Germline V CDR1 and CDR2: SQVTM, ANQGSEA. Trimming cost V 4 bases and J 1 base, with 7 bases left between them. This CDR3 reads CSVGQANTEAFF. CDR3 bases: TGCAGCGTTGGACAGGCGAACACTGAAGCTTTCTTT.

The V gene is TRBV5-4, the J gene TRBJ2-7; possible D gene TRBD1, 6 bases. Trimming took off 3 bases at V and 9 bases at J, with 10 bases between the two ends. CDR1 and CDR2 from the germline V gene are SGHNT and YYREEE (reference sequence). CDR3 length equals 11 residues. This chain's CDR3 is CASSSDSGQYF. CDR3 DNA sequence: TGTGCCAGCAGCTCGGACAGCGGGCAGTACTTC.

In nucleotides, the CDR3 is TGCGCCAGCAGTGACCCGGGACAAGAGAAAGAGACCCAGTACTTC. This sequence encodes CASSDPGQEKETQYF. The chain links TRBV10-1 to TRBJ2-5; D might be TRBD1 (6 bases). CDR3 length: 15 amino acids. V gave up 3 bases and J gave up 3 bases, with 14 bases separating them. Germline CDR1 reads WNHNN; CDR2 reads SYGVQD (reference sequence).

The V call is TRBV19, the J call TRBJ1-5; 7 nucleotides line up with TRBD1. V trimming: 1 base; J trimming: 3 bases; junction bases outside the gene matches: 3. CDR3 length: 15 residues. Germline CDR1 LNHDA, CDR2 SQIVND (reference sequence). The DNA for the CDR3 is TGTGCCAGTAGTATAGGGGGACAGTACAATCAGCCCCAGCATTTT. Amino acid sequence: CASSIGGQYNQPQHF.

Only a few counts were recorded for this clone. The chain has TRBV6-5 and TRBJ2-5, with a possible D match to TRBD1 (5 bases). The V end was cut by 0 bases, the J end by 5 bases, with 13 bases between. Germline CDR1 reads MNHEY; CDR2 reads SVGAGI. This CDR3 region has 15 residues. The chain's CDR3 is CASSYSGAFRETQYF. DNA of the CDR3: TGTGCCAGCAGTTACTCTGGGGCATTTCGGGAGACCCAGTACTTC.

In this sample, this clone turned up a few times. The V and J genes are TRBV5-1 and TRBJ2-7, with 9 bases fitting TRBD1. The germline V gene has CDR1 SGHRS and CDR2 YFSETQ. V gave up 7 bases and J gave up 3 bases; unmatched junction bases: 5. CDR3 size: 13 residues. CDR3 sequence reads: CASWATGGYEQYF. The CDR3 DNA reads TGCGCCAGCTGGGCGACAGGGGGCTACGAGCAGTACTTC.

The chain links TRBV5-1 to TRBJ2-4; TRBD2 aligns across 8 bases. Germline values: CDR1 SGHRS, CDR2 YFSETQ. The CDR3 sequence is 21 residues long. Trimming took 2 bases from V and 0 from J; bases not matched to a gene: 19. DNA for the CDR3: TGCGCCAGCAGCTTAGGGACTAGTATATTGGTGTCGGACCTAGCCAAAAACATTCAGTACTTC. It yields the protein CASSLGTSILVSDLAKNIQYF.

Details on this clone: One end of the junction is discordant with germline, which a read error may explain. J is TRBJ1-5 and V is TRBV7-6; D is uncertain. The CDR3 is 16 residues long. Germline values: CDR1 SGHVS, CDR2 FNYEAQ. CDR3 sequence reads: CASSLLPTLSNQPQHF. The CDR3 bases are TGTGCCAGCAGCTTATTGCCAACCCTTAGCAATCAGCCCCAGCACTTT. Using reference TRBV7-6 and TRBJ1-5 for the parts outside the CDR3, the full variable domain is GAGVSQSPRYKVTKRGQDVALRCDPISGHVSLYWYRQALGQGPEFLTYFNYEAQQDKSGLPNDRFSAERPEGSISTLTIQRTEQRDSAMYRCASSLLPTLSNQPQHFGDGTRLSIL.

V and J are TRBV5-5 and TRBJ1-1, with D perhaps TRBD1 (6 bases). The CDR3 is 15 amino acids. Germline assignment: CDR1 SGHKS and CDR2 YYEKEE (reference sequence). Trimming removed 0 bases at V and 0 bases at J, with 9 bases between. The CDR3 sequence is CASSLGEGVNTEAFF. CDR3 nucleotides: TGTGCCAGCAGCTTGGGTGAGGGGGTGAACACTGAAGCTTTCTTT. Filled out from reference TRBV5-5 and TRBJ1-1, the complete variable domain reads DAGVTQSPTHLIKTRGQQVTLRCSPISGHKSVSWYQQVLGQGPQFIFQYYEKEERGRGNFPDRFSARQFPNYSSELNVNALLLGDSALYLCASSLGEGVNTEAFFGQGTRLTVV.

This clone was detected only once. The V gene is TRBV2, the J gene TRBJ2-1; 9 positions agree with TRBD2. After removal of 5 bases from V and 10 bases from J, the junction contained 6 bases not matched to a gene. The CDR3 loop spans 13 amino acids. CDR1 and CDR2 from the germline V gene are SNHLY and FYNNEI. The CDR3 nucleotides read TGTGCCAGCAGTCCCATTCTAGCGGGGGAGCAGTTCTTC. Translation gives CASSPILAGEQFF. Together with reference TRBV2 and TRBJ2-1, the CDR3 gives the full variable domain: EPEVTQTPSHQVTQMGQEVILRCVPISNHLYFYWYRQILGQKVEFLVSFYNNEISEKSEIFDDQFSVERPDGSNFTLKIRSTKLEDSAMYFCASSPILAGEQFFGPGTRLTVL.

This clone was recorded a few times. The chain employs TRBV5-1 and TRBJ2-5; D might be TRBD1 (6 bases). V was shortened by 0 bases and J by 2 bases, with 11 bases between the two germline ends. Germline lookup yields CDR1 SGHRS and CDR2 YFSETQ. The CDR3 extends over 15 amino acids. Here the CDR3 DNA reads TGCGCCAGCAGCTTGGGGCAGGGGCTTCAAGAGACCCAGTACTTC. Amino acids: CASSLGQGLQETQYF.

The chain joins TRBV4-1 to TRBJ2-5, with 9 bases matching TRBD1. With the DNA end fitting TRBJ2-7 better, the J assignment may be wrong. Germline CDR1 is MGHRA and CDR2 is YSYEKL. The CDR3 length is 17 residues. CDR3 sequence: CASSQDSQGQGTYEQYF. CDR3 sequence (DNA): TGCGCCAGCAGCCAAGATAGTCAGGGACAGGGCACCTACGAGCAGTACTTC.

The chain couples TRBV19 to TRBJ1-5; possibly TRBD1 for D (5 bases). The V gene's germline CDR1 is LNHDA and CDR2 SQIVND (reference sequence). Deletions cut 2 bases from V and 5 bases from J, with 13 bases between. The CDR3 is 15 amino acids. This chain's CDR3 is CASSILLGGDQPQHF. CDR3 sequence (DNA): TGTGCCAGTAGTATACTACTTGGGGGGGATCAGCCCCAGCATTTT.

The chain combines TRBV6-5 with TRBJ1-1, with 8 bases that match TRBD1. This CDR3 is built from 13 residues. V lost 10 bases to trimming and J lost 2 bases; unmatched junction nucleotides: 6. Per germline, CDR1 MNHEY and CDR2 SVGAGI. The CDR3 region has the DNA TGTGCCACCGGGGACAGGAAAAACACTGAAGCTTTCTTT. Translation: CATGDRKNTEAFF.

The chain recombines TRBV5-4 with TRBJ1-1; TRBD1 aligns across 7 bases. Per the germline V gene, CDR1 is SGHNT and CDR2 is YYREEE (reference sequence). Germline trimming cut 4 bases from V and 3 bases from J; bases unmatched to any gene: 9. The CDR3 runs 15 residues. CDR3 bases: TGTGCCAGCAGCAAAAAAACAGGGGTTGACACTGAAGCTTTCTTT. Protein product: CASSKKTGVDTEAFF. The full variable domain, in which reference TRBV5-4 and TRBJ1-1 provide the parts outside the CDR3, is ETGVTQSPTHLIKTRGQQVTLRCSSQSGHNTVSWYQQALGQGPQFIFQYYREEENGRGNFPPRFSGLQFPNYSSELNVNALELDDSALYLCASSKKTGVDTEAFFGQGTRLTVV.

This rearrangement joins TRBV19 to TRBJ1-5; the match to TRBD1 covers 8 bases. Trimming removed 4 bases from V and 5 bases from J; junction bases left unmatched: 4. Germline V gives CDR1 LNHDA, CDR2 SQIVND (reference sequence). This CDR3 has 14 amino acids. The CDR3 nucleotides read TGTGCCAGTAGTACTCAGGGGGCCTATCAGCCCCAGCATTTT. It specifies CASSTQGAYQPQHF.

This clone was counted only a few times. V and J are TRBV19 and TRBJ1-2; 7 bases fit TRBD1. The CDR3 is made up of 14 amino acids. Losses at the gene ends were 6 bases for V and 5 bases for J; bases not matched to a gene: 9. CDR1 and CDR2 from the germline V gene are LNHDA and SQIVND (reference sequence). CDR3 nucleotide sequence: TGTGCCAGTAGCCCCGGACAGGTTGGGTATGGCTACACCTTC. Translating it yields CASSPGQVGYGYTF.

This chain links TRBV11-3 with TRBJ2-2; D perhaps matches TRBD2 (6 bases). With 5 bases removed from V and 7 bases from J, the gap between germline ends came to 20 bases. The CDR3 extends over 16 amino acids. Germline V CDR1 and CDR2: SGHNT, YENEEA. CDR3 DNA sequence: TGTGCCAGCAGCCCCTTCCGCGGGGTACGTGGCGGGGAGCTGTTTTTT. Protein product: CASSPFRGVRGGELFF.

The rearrangement joins TRBV27 to TRBJ2-3, with TRBD1 matching 11 bases. J lost 5 bases, V lost 7 bases, and 11 bases had no gene match. This CDR3 has 16 amino acids. In germline, CDR1 is MNHEY, CDR2 SMNVEV (reference sequence). The CDR3 nucleotides are TGTGCCAGCAAAAAGGGGACAGGGGGAGGTGGAGATACGCAGTATTTT. Translating gives CASKKGTGGGGDTQYF.

The V and J genes are TRBV7-6 and TRBJ1-6; D is ambiguous. Trimming removed 0 bases at V and 0 bases at J, with 6 bases between. The CDR3 covers 16 residues. CDR1 and CDR2 from the germline V gene are SGHVS and FNYEAQ. The CDR3 here is CASSLAVSSYNSPLHF. The CDR3 DNA is TGTGCCAGCAGCTTAGCGGTCAGCTCCTATAATTCACCCCTCCACTTT.

This clone was counted only a few times. CDR3 sequence: CASSKGTGGFEQFF. The CDR3 coding sequence is TGTGCCAGCAGTAAGGGGACAGGGGGCTTTGAGCAGTTCTTC. This chain links TRBV6-5 with TRBJ2-1, with 12 positions matching TRBD1. CDR3 length: 14 amino acids. Germline lookup yields CDR1 MNHEY and CDR2 SVGAGI. V lost 5 bases and J lost 9; bases outside the gene matches: 5.

In DNA form, the CDR3 reads TGTGCCAGCAGCACCAGGGGGCTGAGCAATCAGCCCCAGCATTTT. Its translation: CASSTRGLSNQPQHF. The chain recombines TRBV6-5 with TRBJ1-5, with 8 bases matching TRBD1. V dropped 6 bases and J dropped 1; count of bases not matched to a gene: 5. Germline CDR1 reads MNHEY; CDR2 reads SVGAGI. The CDR3 runs to 15 residues.

The genes are TRBV6-1 and TRBJ2-1; the D gene is possibly TRBD2 (5 bases). Germline CDR1 MNHNS, CDR2 SASEGT. V was clipped by 4 bases and J by 4 bases, with 14 bases between them. This CDR3 comprises 15 residues. This CDR3 is CASSARLSAYNEQFF. CDR3 nucleotides: TGTGCCAGCAGTGCCCGACTATCAGCTTACAATGAGCAGTTCTTC.

CDR3 DNA sequence: TGCGCCAGCAGCCAAGCTCCAGCGGGTACCTACGAGCAGTACTTC. Translated: CASSQAPAGTYEQYF. The chain combines TRBV4-1 with TRBJ2-5, with D possibly TRBD2 on 6 matching bases. The J call is uncertain, as TRBJ2-7 better fits the DNA end. This CDR3 contains 15 residues. Germline CDR1 is MGHRA and CDR2 is YSYEKL.

The chain has TRBV5-1 and TRBJ1-6; D not certain. Germline CDR1 reads SGHRS; CDR2 reads YFSETQ. The CDR3 totals 13 residues. V lost 3 bases, J lost 6 bases, and 7 bases lay in between. The CDR3 region is CASSSAGNSPLHF. For the CDR3, the DNA is TGCGCCAGCAGCTCCGCGGGTAATTCACCCCTCCACTTT.

The count of this clone is one. This chain uses TRBV6-1 with TRBJ1-5; perhaps TRBD1 as D (5 bases). The V and J ends lost 5 bases and 2 bases respectively, with 10 bases between them. Germline CDR1 is MNHNS and CDR2 is SASEGT. The CDR3 runs 14 residues. CDR3 bases: TGTGCCAGCAGTCAGGGATCGCGCAATCAGCCCCAGCATTTT. This sequence encodes CASSQGSRNQPQHF.

The V gene is TRBV5-1, the J gene TRBJ2-7; 8 bases are a match to TRBD1. Trimming at V came to 0 bases and at J to 2 bases, leaving 7 bases not matched to a gene. The CDR3 length is 16 residues. Germline lookup yields CDR1 SGHRS and CDR2 YFSETQ. CDR3 residues: CASSLDGRGLTYEQYF. CDR3 nucleotide sequence: TGCGCCAGCAGCTTGGATGGCAGGGGGCTGACCTACGAGCAGTACTTC. Full variable domain (missing parts from reference TRBV5-1 and TRBJ2-7): KAGVTQTPRYLIKTRGQQVTLSCSPISGHRSVSWYQQTPGQGLQFLFEYFSETQRNKGNFPGRFSGRQFSNSRSEMNVSTLELGDSALYLCASSLDGRGLTYEQYFGPGTRLTVT.

The rearrangement links TRBV5-4 to TRBJ2-7; 7 bases are shared with TRBD1. The V gene's germline CDR1 is SGHNT and CDR2 YYREEE (reference sequence). Unmatched junction bases numbered 6, after V lost 4 bases and J lost 2 bases. The CDR3 totals 14 residues. The CDR3 DNA reads TGTGCCAGCAGCCCCGGGACAGACCCCTACGAGCAGTACTTC. It specifies CASSPGTDPYEQYF.

The CDR3 spells CASSLTSGRRNEQFF. DNA of the CDR3: TGTGCCAGTAGTTTGACTAGCGGGAGGAGGAATGAGCAGTTCTTC. This chain links TRBV19 with TRBJ2-1; TRBD2 matches 13 bases. The germline V gene encodes CDR1 LNHDA and CDR2 SQIVND (reference sequence). The CDR3 spans 15 residues. Trimming cost V 5 bases and J 7 bases; bases outside gene matches: 5. Based on the CDR3 plus reference TRBV19 and TRBJ2-1, the full variable domain is DGGITQSPKYLFRKEGQNVTLSCEQNLNHDAMYWYRQDPGQGLRLIYYSQIVNDFQKGDIAEGYSVSREKKESFPLTVTSAQKNPTAFYLCASSLTSGRRNEQFFGPGTRLTVL.

V gene TRBV28 combines with J gene TRBJ2-2; 10 positions match TRBD2. The CDR3 covers 20 residues. Trimming cost V 2 bases and J 3 bases; bases outside gene matches: 15. The V gene's germline CDR1 is MDHEN and CDR2 SYDVKM. This chain's CDR3 is CASSLGWGLAGVKDTGELFF. The CDR3 nucleotides are TGTGCCAGCAGTTTAGGGTGGGGCCTAGCGGGAGTTAAGGACACCGGGGAGCTGTTTTTT.

The chain is built from TRBV7-9 and TRBJ2-3, with TRBD1 matching over 9 bases. Germline V gene lookup returns CDR1 SEHNR and CDR2 FQNEAQ (reference sequence). V dropped 5 bases and J dropped 3; count of bases not matched to a gene: 6. The CDR3 has 15 residues. CDR3 sequence reads: CASSPRTGVTDTQYF. DNA for the CDR3: TGTGCCAGCAGCCCCCGGACAGGGGTGACAGATACGCAGTATTTT. The full variable domain, rest sourced from reference TRBV7-9 and TRBJ2-3, is DTGVSQNPRHKITKRGQNVTFRCDPISEHNRLYWYRQTLGQGPEFLTYFQNEAQLEKSRLLSDRFSAERPKGSFSTLEIQRTEQGDSAMYLCASSPRTGVTDTQYFGPGTRLTVL.